This T cell receptor (beta chain) stems from a study of blood T cell repertoires in COVID-19. Authors' methods: Cell counts per sample came from amplifying reference gene primers. The data were produced by immunoSEQ multiplex PCR, yet TCRdb's version contains in-frame clones alone and is incomplete. That table supplies the V and J calls and clone size; D and trimming were determined from the DNA. The sample holds 200,000 to 250,000 clones, around 87% seen once. CDR3 length: 16 amino acids. The germline gives CDR1 MDHEN, CDR2 SYDVKM. The V end was cut by 7 bases, the J end by 0 bases, with 16 bases between.

The source of this sequence is a man aged 60 to 75 with acute or convalescent COVID-19. J is TRBJ1-3 and V is TRBV28; tentatively, D is TRBD1 (6 bases). The sequencing sample was made of peripheral blood. CDR3 coding DNA: TGTGCCAGCATCTTAACAGGGCGCCTCTCTGGAAACACCATATATTTT. It translates to CASILTGRLSGNTIYF. The full variable domain, in which reference TRBV28 and TRBJ1-3 provide the parts outside the CDR3, is DVKVTQSSRYLVKRTGEKVFLECVQDMDHENMFWYRQDPGLGLRLIYFSYDVKMKEKGDIPEGYSVSREKKERFSLILESASTNQTSMYLCASILTGRLSGNTIYFGEGSWLTVV.